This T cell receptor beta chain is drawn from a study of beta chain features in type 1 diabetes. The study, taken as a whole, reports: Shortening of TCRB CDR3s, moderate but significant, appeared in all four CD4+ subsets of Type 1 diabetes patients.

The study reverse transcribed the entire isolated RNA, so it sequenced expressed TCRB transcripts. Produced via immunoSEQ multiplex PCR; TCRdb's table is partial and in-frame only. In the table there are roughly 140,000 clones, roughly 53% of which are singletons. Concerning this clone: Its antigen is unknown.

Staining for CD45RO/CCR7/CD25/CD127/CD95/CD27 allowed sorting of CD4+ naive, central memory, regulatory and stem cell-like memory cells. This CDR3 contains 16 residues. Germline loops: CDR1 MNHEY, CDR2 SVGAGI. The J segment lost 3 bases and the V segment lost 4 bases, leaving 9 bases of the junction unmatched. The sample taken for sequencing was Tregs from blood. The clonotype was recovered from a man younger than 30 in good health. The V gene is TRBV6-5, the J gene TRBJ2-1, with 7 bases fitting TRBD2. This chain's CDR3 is CASSFTRGVLYNEQFF. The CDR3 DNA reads TGTGCCAGCAGTTTTACACGGGGGGTCCTCTACAATGAGCAGTTCTTC.